In its sample, the clone carrying this T cell receptor (beta chain) was seen once. Measured with immunoSEQ multiplex PCR; TCRdb has only the in-frame clones, and not every one. The table includes about 100,000 clones, over 80% detected once. The data are from a study of blood T cell repertoires in COVID-19. The V gene end was trimmed by 1 base and the J gene end by 0 bases; junction bases not matched to a gene: 12. The germline V gene has CDR1 MGHRA and CDR2 YSYEKL. The CDR3 sequence is 18 residues long. The sample taken for sequencing was peripheral blood. The chain links TRBV4-1 to TRBJ2-7, with 7 bases that match TRBD2. The receptor was derived from a man between 45 and 60 years old with acute or convalescent COVID-19. In nucleotides, the CDR3 is TGCGCCAGCAGCCAAGGGTCGACCCGACTAGCCAGCTCCTACGAGCAGTACTTC. It specifies CASSQGSTRLASSYEQYF.